This T cell receptor beta chain was identified during a study of OX40 agonist ivuxolimab in advanced cancers. Describing the broader study: The costimulatory receptor OX40 (CD134) was targeted by ivuxolimab, a fully human IgG2 agonistic monoclonal antibody. Intravenous ivuxolimab was administered to patients every 2 weeks at six dose levels: 0.01, 0.1, 0.3, 1.5, 3 and 10 mg/kg. Of the roughly 54 patients in dose escalation, about 20 had hepatocellular carcinoma, approximately 15 had melanoma, 9 had renal cell carcinoma and 9 had head and neck cancer. A male proportion of 70% to 90% and a mean age of approximately 61 years, ranging from about 20 to 80, were recorded for the dose-escalation cohort. Patients were allowed to have had prior anti-PD-1, anti-PD-L1 or anti-CTLA-4 therapy, and approximately 41% of the dose-escalation patients had previously received checkpoint inhibitors. Partial responses occurred in three dose-escalation patients, of whom one had hepatocellular carcinoma and two had cutaneous melanoma. Peripheral TCRbeta sequencing aimed to test whether ivuxolimab altered TCR sequence diversity and caused clonal T-cell expansion. The monotherapy dose-escalation portion (N ≈ 57 patients) of the phase I ivuxolimab trial is reported in the paper.

About this clone itself: No cognate antigen has been identified for it. No clone much larger than this one lies a single base away; base qualities are absent.

Genomic DNA was extracted from sorted cells for sequencing of the TCRbeta CDR3 region. The immunoSEQ Assay was used to sequence the TCRbeta CDR3 regions. TCRdb took over this immuneACCESS table, retaining in-frame rearrangements with V and J assigned. Such tables are incomplete; in checked studies, under half of the missing clones stem from an unresolved V gene, and the remainder is unexplained. For this sample the table gives about 41,000 clones, of which around 87% were detected only once. The leading ten clones occupy about a third of the sample. V is trimmed back by 5 bases and J by 0 bases, and the junction contains 6 bases that no gene match accounts for. Reading from cysteine to phenylalanine, the CDR3 counts 18 amino acids. Of all the DNA, just the CDR3 is kept, 54 bases in frame from base 1. From a lookup of the germline V gene, CDR1 and CDR2 are SGHTA and FQGNSA. The trial excluded patients who had a history of autoimmune disease or who were on systemic immunosuppression. Peripheral blood for TCR sequencing was collected from all dose cohorts at baseline, on cycle 4 day 1, and on cycle 7 day 1. The samples were drawn from a first-in-human, open-label, multicenter phase I dose-escalation trial of ivuxolimab. Adults with locally advanced or metastatic head and neck squamous cell, hepatocellular, melanoma or renal cell carcinoma were enrolled in the trial. Before TCR sequencing, CD4+ T cells and CD8+ T cells were sorted from peripheral blood as separate populations.

Overall study outcomes, separate from this receptor: Antigen specificity was not determined for the clonally expanded peripheral T cells. After ivuxolimab, CD8+ T cells had more expanded clones than CD4+ T cells on average. Partial responders in the 0.1-3.0 mg/kg groups had among the lowest normalized peripheral clonal expansion, especially among CD8+ T cells. Low levels of normalized T-cell clonal expansion were also seen in some patients who did not respond. At doses of 0.1 to 3.0 mg/kg, clonal expansion of both CD4+ and CD8+ blood T cells was observed from baseline to week 6.

The chain employs TRBV7-2 and TRBJ2-3, with TRBD2 identical over 15 junction bases. The source material was CD4+ or CD8+ T cells sorted from blood, sampled in a trial of the OX40 agonist ivuxolimab. The receptor comes from an adult with an advanced solid tumor such as melanoma, head and neck, liver or kidney cancer. The nucleotide sequence reads as follows: TGTGCCAGCAGCCGCAGGACTAGCGGGGGGGCGAGCACAGATACGCAGTATTTT. It specifies CASSRRTSGGASTDTQYF.